Presented here are 23 T cell receptor beta chains from one specimen sequenced in a study of T-cell reconstitution after alpha-beta-depleted transplantation in children. Preparation of the TCRbeta library was carried out with unique molecular identifiers. TCRdb reprocessed the PCR reads with MiXCR, giving one entry per CDR3 protein. In the table there are some 590,000 distinct CDR3 sequences, 10% to 13% of which are singletons. This specimen was PBMCs from the stem cell graft donor, taken from the stem cell graft. The receptors here all came from a human donor who donated a stem cell graft to a child with acute myeloid leukemia.

This clonotype was counted many times. The chain employs TRBV12-3 or TRBV12-4 and TRBJ2-6, with a possible D match to TRBD2 (5 bases). Trimming left V 7 bases short and J 1 base short, with 8 bases between. The CDR3 consists of 14 residues. The CDR3 reads CASMRTSGANVLTF. The CDR3 bases are TGTGCCAGCATGAGGACTTCTGGGGCCAACGTCCTGACTTTC.

This clonotype was recorded a few times. V is TRBV12-3 or TRBV12-4 and J is TRBJ2-1; D is uncertain. V was shortened by 2 bases and J by 5 bases, with 10 bases between the two germline ends. This CDR3 is built from 14 residues. The CDR3 DNA follows: TGTGCCAGCAGTTTAATATCGAGAGACAATGAGCAGTTCTTC. Translation: CASSLISRDNEQFF.

There are many counts of this clonotype. The chain couples TRBV6-5 to TRBJ2-1, with D unclear. The V and J ends lost 2 bases and 5 bases respectively, with 13 bases between them. The CDR3 covers 15 residues. Germline values: CDR1 MNHEY, CDR2 SVGAGI. CDR3 nucleotides: TGTGCCAGCAGTTACGATGCACTCTTGAACAATGAGCAGTTCTTC. Amino acids: CASSYDALLNNEQFF.

This clonotype was counted only a few times. The V gene is TRBV9, the J gene TRBJ2-1; D is unclear. The CDR3 has 16 amino acids. Germline CDR1 SGDLS, CDR2 YYNGEE. V lost 0 bases to trimming and J lost 5 bases, with 15 bases between them. In DNA, the CDR3 is TGTGCCAGCAGCGTAGGGTCGGAAATTCAAAACAATGAGCAGTTCTTC. Translated: CASSVGSEIQNNEQFF.

The chain uses TRBV2 and TRBJ2-5; 7 positions match TRBD1. With 6 bases clipped from V and 2 bases from J, the junction kept 6 bases outside the gene matches. The CDR3 consists of 14 residues. Per the germline V gene, CDR1 is SNHLY and CDR2 is FYNNEI. The CDR3 sequence: CASSRRQGQETQYF. CDR3 DNA sequence: TGTGCCAGCAGCCGACGACAGGGTCAAGAGACCCAGTACTTC.

This clonotype has a handful of counts. The chain has TRBV3-1 and TRBJ1-4; D gene ambiguous. V dropped 2 bases and J dropped 0 bases, with 13 bases sitting between them. This CDR3 is 17 amino acids long. CDR1 and CDR2 from the germline V gene are LGHDT and YNNKEL (reference sequence). The CDR3 reads CASSQKTTLATNEKLFF. The CDR3 coding sequence is TGTGCCAGCAGCCAAAAGACGACCCTTGCAACTAATGAAAAACTGTTTTTT.

Points on this clonotype: The junction differs from germline at one of its ends, possibly a read error. This chain uses TRBV13 with TRBJ2-7; 10 bases match TRBD1. Germline CDR1 is PRHDT and CDR2 is FYEKMQ (reference sequence). The CDR3 sequence is 13 residues long. The DNA for the CDR3 is TGTGCCAGCAGACTAAATCGACAGGGGGCTGGCCTATTC. Encoded protein: CASRLNRQGAGLF. Full variable domain (rest looked up from reference TRBV13 and TRBJ2-7): AAGVIQSPRHLIKEKRETATLKCYPIPRHDTVYWYQQGPGQDPQFLISFYEKMQSDKGSIPDRFSAQQFSDYHSELNMSSLELGDSALYFCASRLNRQGAGLFGPGTRLTVT.

A note on this clonotype: One end of the junction is discordant with germline, which a read error may explain. This rearrangement joins TRBV3-1 to TRBJ2-3; 14 nucleotides agree with TRBD2. CDR1 and CDR2 from the germline V gene are LGHDT and YNNKEL (reference sequence). The CDR3 runs to 17 residues. CDR3 nucleotides: TGTGCCACCAGCCCGTTGGGACTAGCGGGAGAAAAAGATACGCAGTATTTT. Amino acid sequence: CATSPLGLAGEKDTQYF.

This clonotype was found many times. This sequence joins TRBV2 and TRBJ1-6, with 7 positions matching TRBD1. In germline, CDR1 is SNHLY, CDR2 FYNNEI. V lost 6 bases and J lost 6; bases outside the gene matches: 5. The CDR3 contains 14 residues. DNA for the CDR3: TGTGCCAGCAGATCAGGGGGTTCTAATTCACCCCTCCACTTT. It yields the protein CASRSGGSNSPLHF.

This clonotype occurred a few times. The gene calls are TRBV4-3 and TRBJ2-1; TRBD2 matches 11 bases. The V segment lost 0 bases and the J segment 9 bases; nucleotides outside the gene matches: 7. This CDR3 has 16 amino acids. Per the germline V gene, CDR1 is LGHNA and CDR2 is YSLEER. The CDR3 bases are TGCGCCAGCAGCCAAGATTTTTCTACTAGCGGGAGTGAGCAGTTCTTC. Encoded protein: CASSQDFSTSGSEQFF.

This chain joins TRBV28 and TRBJ2-3, with TRBD2 identical over 11 bases. This CDR3 has 15 amino acids. The trim removed 5 bases at V and 8 bases at J, leaving 9 bases unmatched. The germline V gene has CDR1 MDHEN and CDR2 SYDVKM. Written as DNA, the CDR3 is TGTGCCAGCAGTCGGGGACTAGCGGTGATGGGTACGCAGTATTTT. Translated: CASSRGLAVMGTQYF.

This clonotype was found a few times. The genes are TRBV20-1 and TRBJ2-1, with TRBD2 matching over 7 bases. The V gene's germline CDR1 is DFQATT and CDR2 SNEGSKA (reference sequence). This CDR3 has 12 residues. The ends lost 0 bases at V and 11 bases at J; junction bases unmatched: 4. As DNA, the CDR3 is TGCAGTGCTAGAGAGGGAGGGCCTAAGCAGTTCTTC. It specifies CSAREGGPKQFF.

In its sample, this clonotype was seen many times. This sequence joins TRBV5-5 and TRBJ1-5; 8 bases match TRBD1. The CDR3 is 15 residues long. The germline V gene has CDR1 SGHKS and CDR2 YYEKEE (reference sequence). J gave up 6 bases and V 0 bases, and 5 bases lay outside the gene matches. CDR3 nucleotides: TGTGCCAGCAGCTTGGATGGGACAGGAGGTCAGCCCCAGCATTTT. It encodes CASSLDGTGGQPQHF.

This clonotype was detected only a few times. The chain is built from TRBV3-1 and TRBJ2-7; D uncertain. Germline lookup yields CDR1 LGHDT and CDR2 YNNKEL (reference sequence). The V end lost 2 bases, the J end lost 6 bases, and 8 bases lay between the germline ends. The length of the CDR3 is 12 residues. CDR3 sequence: CASSQIGLEQYF. CDR3 in DNA: TGTGCCAGCAGCCAAATCGGTCTCGAGCAGTACTTC.

V usage is TRBV11-3 and J usage is TRBJ1-1; D remains ambiguous. Trimming took off 5 bases at V and 3 bases at J, with 13 bases between the two ends. CDR3 length: 14 residues. Germline V gene data show CDR1 as SGHNT and CDR2 as YENEEA. The CDR3 bases are TGTGCCAGCAGCCGAGGTGTGTTGGACACTGAAGCTTTCTTT. Translation gives CASSRGVLDTEAFF.

On this clonotype: It is likely a read error, because the conserved phenylalanine at the end of the CDR3 is missing. J is TRBJ1-3 and V is TRBV20-1, with D hard to call. V was trimmed by 3 bases and J by 4 bases, leaving 10 bases between them. The CDR3 spans 13 residues. Looked up from germline, CDR1 is DFQATT and CDR2 is SNEGSKA (reference sequence). The CDR3, as DNA: TGCAGTGCTAGGCCGGTTTCAGGAAACACCATATATTGT. It codes for CSARPVSGNTIYC.

The CDR3 sequence is CASSPPTGVDGYTF. CDR3 nucleotides: TGTGCCAGCAGCCCCCCGACAGGGGTGGATGGCTACACCTTC. The V call is TRBV7-2, the J call TRBJ1-2; 8 bases align to TRBD1. CDR3 size: 14 residues. Trimming cost V 5 bases and J 6 bases; bases outside gene matches: 8. Germline V gene data show CDR1 as SGHTA and CDR2 as FQGNSA.

At least ten counts were recorded for this clonotype. The CDR3 region has the DNA TGCAGTGCTAGAGAGAGTTCGGGAAGGGGGTTCGACGAGCAGTACTTC. Its protein product is CSARESSGRGFDEQYF. The chain carries TRBV20-1 and TRBJ2-7, with D perhaps TRBD1 (6 bases). With 0 bases removed from V and 5 bases from J, the gap between germline ends came to 20 bases. CDR1 and CDR2 from the germline V gene are DFQATT and SNEGSKA (reference sequence). The CDR3 has 16 amino acids.

For this clonotype: This clone may be a read error of a much larger clone one base away. The chain links TRBV15 to TRBJ2-1, with TRBD1 matching 9 bases. The CDR3 loop spans 15 amino acids. V lost 10 bases, J lost 5 bases, and 12 bases stayed unmatched. Germline values: CDR1 LNHNV, CDR2 YYDKDF (reference sequence). The CDR3 bases are TGTGCCAGCAGAACCGGGACAGGGATCCACAATGAGCAGTTCTTC. Its translation is CASRTGTGIHNEQFF.

This clonotype appeared a few times. The chain couples TRBV20-1 to TRBJ2-7; 12 bases align to TRBD2. Germline V lookup: CDR1 DFQATT, CDR2 SNEGSKA (reference sequence). The CDR3 extends over 13 amino acids. V was clipped by 7 bases and J by 6 bases; unmatched bases: 7. CDR3 amino acids: CSGRLAGVGEQYF. The CDR3 DNA reads as TGCAGTGGGAGACTAGCGGGAGTCGGCGAGCAGTACTTC.

This clonotype was counted between two and nine times. This sequence joins TRBV20-1 and TRBJ2-1; maybe TRBD2 (5 bases). Between the trimmed V and J ends, which lost 1 base and 4 bases, there was a span of 8 bases. Germline values: CDR1 DFQATT, CDR2 SNEGSKA (reference sequence). The CDR3 consists of 13 residues. CDR3: CSARGAAYNEQFF. The CDR3 bases are TGCAGTGCTAGAGGAGCGGCTTACAATGAGCAGTTCTTC.

With respect to this clonotype: The conserved final phenylalanine or tryptophan is absent from the CDR3, which likely points to a read error. J is TRBJ1-4 and V is TRBV6-2 or TRBV6-3; D remains ambiguous. V was pared by 2 bases and J by 8 bases, with 9 bases between. Per the germline V gene, CDR1 is MNHEY and CDR2 is SVGEGT. The CDR3 contains 13 residues. The CDR3 loop reads CASSYPKEEKLFL. The CDR3 DNA sequence: TGTGCCAGCAGTTACCCGAAGGAAGAAAAACTGTTTCTT.

This chain uses TRBV7-9 with TRBJ2-7; TRBD2 matches at 8 bases. With 3 bases clipped from V and 6 bases from J, the junction kept 7 bases outside the gene matches. CDR1 and CDR2 (germline): SEHNR, FQNEAQ (reference sequence). The CDR3 extends over 14 amino acids. DNA for the CDR3: TGTGCCAGCAGCTTTAGGGCCGCGGGAGGCGAGCAGTACTTC. Translated: CASSFRAAGGEQYF.